This TCR beta chain was retrieved from a study of blood T cell repertoires in COVID-19. Looking at the study overall: COVID-19 samples, acute and convalescent, were from the United States, Italy and Spain. In each case, the material was cDNA or gDNA derived from T cells, B-cell-depleted T cells, or PBMCs.

Study processing details: The assay estimated nucleated cells by amplifying reference gene primers. Some clones are missing from TCRdb's copy, which holds only in-frame ones; the method was immunoSEQ multiplex PCR. The V and J calls and clone size are taken from that table; D and trimming were inferred from the DNA. Counted here are approximately 280,000 clones, approximately 90% occurring once; the ten biggest clones make up about 6%. Those enrolled, adults aged about 18 to 89 years, came from around 25 US areas. Trimming cost V 5 bases and J 5 bases; bases outside gene matches: 1. This CDR3 is 13 amino acids long. The germline V gene encodes CDR1 SNHLY and CDR2 FYNNEI.

The clonotype originates from a woman aged 40 to 50 who had recovered from COVID-19. The specimen sequenced was PBMCs or T cells enriched from blood (not recorded which). This sequence joins TRBV2 and TRBJ2-2; 8 nucleotides match TRBD1. The CDR3 DNA reads TGTGCCAGCAGTAACAGGGGGACCGGGGAGCTGTTTTTT. It translates to CASSNRGTGELFF.